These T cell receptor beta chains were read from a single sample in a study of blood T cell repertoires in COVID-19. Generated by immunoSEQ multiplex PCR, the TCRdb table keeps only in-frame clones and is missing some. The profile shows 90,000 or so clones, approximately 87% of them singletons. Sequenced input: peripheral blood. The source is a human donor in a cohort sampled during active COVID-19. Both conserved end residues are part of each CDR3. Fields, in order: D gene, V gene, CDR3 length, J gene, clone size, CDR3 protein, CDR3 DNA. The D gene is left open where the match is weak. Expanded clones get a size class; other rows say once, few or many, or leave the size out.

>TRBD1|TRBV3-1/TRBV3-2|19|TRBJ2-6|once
CASSQVTTGGLSGANVLTF
TGTGCCAGCAGCCAAGTTACGACAGGGGGGCTCTCTGGGGCCAACGTCCTGACTTTC
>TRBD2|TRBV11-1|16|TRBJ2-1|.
CASALTLASGGREQFF
TGTGCCAGCGCTTTAACTCTGGCTAGCGGGGGGCGGGAGCAGTTCTTC
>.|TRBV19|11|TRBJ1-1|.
CASSMSGVAFF
TGTGCCAGTAGTATGTCGGGAGTGGCTTTCTTT
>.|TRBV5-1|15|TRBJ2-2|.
CASSLERANTGELFF
TGCGCCAGCAGCTTGGAGCGGGCGAACACCGGGGAGCTGTTTTTT
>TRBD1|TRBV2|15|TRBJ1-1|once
CASSPGQGLLTEAFF
TGTGCCAGCAGCCCGGGACAGGGGCTGCTCACTGAAGCTTTCTTT
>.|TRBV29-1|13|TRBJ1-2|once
CSVEPASGYGYTF
TGCAGCGTTGAGCCAGCCTCAGGCTATGGCTACACCTTC
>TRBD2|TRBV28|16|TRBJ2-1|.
CASSPLAGGSYNEQFF
TGTGCCAGCAGCCCTCTAGCGGGGGGCTCCTACAATGAGCAGTTCTTC
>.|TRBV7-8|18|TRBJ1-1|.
CASSWWQVVGMMNTEAFF
TGTGCCAGCAGCTGGTGGCAGGTTGTGGGCATGATGAACACTGAAGCTTTCTTT
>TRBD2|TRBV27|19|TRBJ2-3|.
CASSLVSLAGLSSTDTQYF
TGTGCCAGCAGTTTAGTGTCCCTAGCGGGACTTTCTAGCACAGATACGCAGTATTTT
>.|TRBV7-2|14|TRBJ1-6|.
CASSLVGARSPLHF
TGTGCCAGCAGCTTAGTAGGGGCGCGATCACCCCTCCACTTT
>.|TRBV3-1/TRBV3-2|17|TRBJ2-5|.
CASSQANRGRVQETQYF
TGTGCCAGCAGCCAAGCTAATCGGGGTCGTGTCCAAGAGACCCAGTACTTC
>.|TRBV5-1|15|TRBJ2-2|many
CASSFQDSYTGELFF
TGCGCCAGCAGCTTTCAGGACAGCTACACCGGGGAGCTGTTTTTT
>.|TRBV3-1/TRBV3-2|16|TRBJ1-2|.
CASSQDLFDSLYGYTF
TGTGCCAGCAGCCAAGATCTCTTCGACAGCCTATATGGCTACACCTTC
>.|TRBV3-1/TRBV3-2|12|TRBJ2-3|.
CASSSSVDTQYF
TGTGCCAGCAGCAGCAGCGTGGATACGCAGTATTTT
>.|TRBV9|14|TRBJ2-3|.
CASSVESVSDTQYF
TGTGCCAGCAGCGTAGAGTCAGTGTCAGATACGCAGTATTTT
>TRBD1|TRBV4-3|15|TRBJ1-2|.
CASSLGQGLRYGYTF
TGCGCCAGCAGCCTAGGACAGGGCCTTCGCTATGGCTACACCTTC
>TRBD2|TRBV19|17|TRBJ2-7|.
CASSIRLFGTSGYEQYF
TGTGCCAGTAGTATAAGGCTTTTTGGGACTAGCGGATACGAGCAGTACTTC
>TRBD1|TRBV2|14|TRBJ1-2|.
CASSAGQGFYGYTF
TGTGCCAGCAGTGCCGGACAGGGATTCTATGGCTACACCTTC
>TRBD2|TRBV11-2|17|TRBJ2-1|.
CASSPPGLANSAGEQFF
TGTGCCAGCAGCCCCCCCGGACTAGCGAATTCTGCTGGTGAGCAGTTCTTC
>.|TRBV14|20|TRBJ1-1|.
CASSRGGLAIRPTLNTEAFF
TGTGCCAGCAGCAGGGGGGGACTGGCGATTCGACCAACCCTGAACACTGAAGCTTTCTTT
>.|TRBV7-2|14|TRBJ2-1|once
CASSLAGASNEQFF
TGTGCCAGCAGCTTAGCAGGGGCTTCCAATGAGCAGTTCTTC
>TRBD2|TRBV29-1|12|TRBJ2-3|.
CSVESGEHTQYF
TGCAGCGTTGAGAGCGGGGAACATACGCAGTATTTT
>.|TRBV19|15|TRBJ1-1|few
CASSLGDFMNTEAFF
TGTGCCAGTAGTCTCGGGGATTTCATGAACACTGAAGCTTTCTTT
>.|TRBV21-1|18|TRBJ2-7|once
CASLKPGAGGVNSYEQYF
TGTGCCAGCCTCAAGCCGGGGGCGGGGGGCGTAAACTCCTACGAGCAGTACTTC
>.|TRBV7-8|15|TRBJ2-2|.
CASSLQGSLPGELFF
TGTGCCAGCAGCTTACAGGGGTCGCTGCCCGGGGAGCTGTTTTTT
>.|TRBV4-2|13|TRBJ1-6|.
CASSQELNSPLHF
TGTGCCAGCAGCCAAGAACTTAATTCACCCCTCCACTTT
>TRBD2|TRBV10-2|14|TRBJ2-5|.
CASRTTSGVETQYF
TGCGCCAGCAGGACGACTAGCGGGGTGGAGACCCAGTACTTC
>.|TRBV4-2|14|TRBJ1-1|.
CASSQGSQFTEAFF
TGTGCCAGCAGCCAAGGATCGCAGTTCACTGAAGCTTTCTTT
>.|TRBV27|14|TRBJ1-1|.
CASRSAGSNTEAFF
TGTGCCAGCAGGTCGGCGGGATCGAACACTGAAGCTTTCTTT
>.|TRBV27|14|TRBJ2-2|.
CASTTTQGPGELFF
TGTGCCAGCACTACAACACAGGGACCCGGGGAGCTGTTTTTT
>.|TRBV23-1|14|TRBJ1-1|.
CASSPVPVREEAFF
TGCGCCAGCAGCCCCGTCCCTGTCAGGGAAGAAGCTTTCTTT
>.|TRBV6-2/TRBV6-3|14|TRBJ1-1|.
CASSYTREGTEAFF
TGTGCCAGCAGTTACACCAGGGAGGGCACTGAAGCTTTCTTT
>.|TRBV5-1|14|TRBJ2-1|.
CASRTAGPRNEQFF
TGCGCCAGCAGGACGGCAGGTCCCCGTAATGAGCAGTTCTTC
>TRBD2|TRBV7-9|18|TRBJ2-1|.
CASSLEGLAGANYNEQFF
TGTGCCAGCAGCTTAGAAGGACTAGCGGGGGCCAACTACAATGAGCAGTTCTTC
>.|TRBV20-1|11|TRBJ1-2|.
CSASMQYGYTF
TGCAGTGCTAGTATGCAGTACGGCTACACCTTC
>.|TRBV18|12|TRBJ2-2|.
CASSPLGGELFF
TGTGCCAGCTCACCTCTTGGAGGAGAGCTGTTTTTT
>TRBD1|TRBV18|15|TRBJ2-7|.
CASSEAGTGHDEQYF
TGTGCCAGCTCAGAAGCCGGGACAGGGCACGACGAGCAGTACTTC
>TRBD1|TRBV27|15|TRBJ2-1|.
CASSPGGWTVNEQFF
TGTGCCAGCAGCCCAGGGGGCTGGACGGTCAATGAGCAGTTCTTC
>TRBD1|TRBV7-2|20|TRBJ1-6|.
CASSLAGHRGSSDGNSPPHF
TGTGCCAGCAGCTTAGCGGGGCACAGGGGCTCATCAGATGGTAATTCACCCCCCCACTTT
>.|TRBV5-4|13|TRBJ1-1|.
CASSFSPGFEAFF
TGTGCCAGCAGCTTTTCGCCAGGATTTGAAGCTTTCTTT
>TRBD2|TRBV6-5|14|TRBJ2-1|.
CASRGTSGGWVQFF
TGTGCCAGCAGGGGAACTAGCGGGGGCTGGGTGCAGTTCTTC
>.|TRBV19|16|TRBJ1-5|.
CASSLSQGYSNQPQHF
TGTGCCAGTAGTTTGTCGCAGGGGTATAGCAATCAGCCCCAGCATTTT
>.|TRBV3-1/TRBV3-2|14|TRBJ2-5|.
CASSHFAGKETQYF
TGTGCCAGCAGCCACTTTGCGGGGAAAGAGACCCAGTACTTC
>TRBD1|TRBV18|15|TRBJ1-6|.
CASSPGGQGNSPLHF
TGTGCCAGCTCACCGGGGGGACAGGGAAATTCACCCCTCCACTTT
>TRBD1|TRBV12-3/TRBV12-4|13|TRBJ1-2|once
CASSFEGALGYTF
TGTGCCAGCAGTTTTGAGGGGGCGCTTGGCTACACCTTC
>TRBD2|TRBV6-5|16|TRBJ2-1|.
CASSFETSGSYNEQFF
TGTGCCAGCAGTTTCGAGACTAGCGGGTCGTACAATGAGCAGTTCTTC
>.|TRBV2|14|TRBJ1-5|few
CASSEVGRNQPQHF
TGTGCCAGCAGTGAAGTTGGGCGCAATCAGCCCCAGCATTTT
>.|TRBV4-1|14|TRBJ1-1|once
CASSQGAGGTEAFF
TGCGCCAGCAGCCAAGGAGCGGGAGGAACTGAAGCTTTCTTT
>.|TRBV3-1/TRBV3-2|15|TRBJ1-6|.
CASSQDFRGNSPLHF
TGTGCCAGCAGCCAAGACTTCAGGGGTAATTCACCCCTCCACTTT
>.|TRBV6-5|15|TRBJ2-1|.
CASSYRGSSYNEQFF
TGTGCCAGCAGTTACAGGGGGAGCTCCTACAATGAGCAGTTCTTC
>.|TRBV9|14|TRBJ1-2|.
CASSAEWGRDGYTF
TGTGCCAGCAGCGCCGAGTGGGGGCGGGATGGCTACACCTTC
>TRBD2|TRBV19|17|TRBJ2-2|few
CASSSLAGGLSTGELFF
TGTGCCAGTAGTAGCTTGGCGGGGGGCTTGAGCACCGGGGAGCTGTTTTTT
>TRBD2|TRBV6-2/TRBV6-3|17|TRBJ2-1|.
CASSWPPGGFSYNEQFF
TGTGCCAGCAGTTGGCCCCCGGGGGGTTTCTCCTACAATGAGCAGTTCTTC
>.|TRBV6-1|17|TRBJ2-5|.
CASSGGLAGAGRETQYF
TGTGCCAGCAGTGGGGGACTCGCGGGGGCCGGGAGAGAGACCCAGTACTTC